A selection of T cell receptor beta chains follows, all from one sample in a study of T cells in Graves' hyperthyroidism and ophthalmopathy. From the multiplex PCR reads, TCRdb called clonotypes with MiXCR, one entry per CDR3 protein. The table includes around 450,000 distinct CDR3 sequences, roughly 13% detected once. The sequenced sample was blood. All receptors derive from a woman younger than 35 with Graves' hyperthyroidism. CDR3s include the opening cysteine and the closing phenylalanine or tryptophan. D genes are given only for firm matches. Expanded clones are given a class, and other clones once, few, many or no size at all.

>TRBD2|NA|TRBJ2-7|TRBV11-1
TGTGCCAGCAGCCCAGCGTACACGGCGGGGGGTAACGAGCAGTACTTC
CASSPAYTAGGNEQYF
>NA|many|TRBJ1-5|TRBV28
TGTGCCAGCAGTTTTCGGGGACTGGACAATCAGCCCCAGCATTTT
CASSFRGLDNQPQHF
>TRBD1|many|TRBJ1-2|TRBV30
TGTGCCTGGAGTGTAGACAGGGGGCTGTATGGCTACACCTTC
CAWSVDRGLYGYTF
>TRBD2|NA|TRBJ2-3|TRBV25-1
TGTGCCAGCAGTGAATTTCGAGCGGGAGGGGCAGATACGCAGTATTTT
CASSEFRAGGADTQYF
>TRBD2|many|TRBJ2-1|TRBV28
TGTGCCAGCAGCGTAGGACTAGCGGGCAATGAGCAGTTCTTC
CASSVGLAGNEQFF
>NA|many|TRBJ1-2|TRBV28
TGTGCCAGCAGTTCCACGGCCCGGGGGTATGACTATGGCTACACCTTC
CASSSTARGYDYGYTF
>NA|NA|TRBJ2-6|TRBV27
TGTGCCAGCAGATCAGCCGGGACCACTGGGGCCAACGTCCTGACTTTC
CASRSAGTTGANVLTF
>NA|NA|TRBJ1-2|TRBV27
TGTGCCAGCACCATGATAGGAGGGGGTGACTATGGCTACACCTTC
CASTMIGGGDYGYTF
>NA|few|TRBJ2-2|TRBV7-3
TGTGCCAGCAGCCATTTGGGGATCGGGGAGCTGCTTTTT
CASSHLGIGELLF
>TRBD1|many|TRBJ1-2|TRBV27
TGTGCCAGCAGCCGACAGGGAGTGATCTATGGCTACACCTTC
CASSRQGVIYGYTF
>NA|many|TRBJ2-1|TRBV2
TGTGCCAGCAGCTTAGAGGCGGGATCGTACAATGAGCAGTTCTTC
CASSLEAGSYNEQFF
>NA|NA|TRBJ1-2|TRBV5-1
TGCGCCAGCAGCTTCACAGGTTCCTATGGCTACACCTTC
CASSFTGSYGYTF
>TRBD1|NA|TRBJ1-6|TRBV5-1
TGCGCCAGCAGCCTAAGGCCTGACAGGGTCTATAATTCACCCCTCCACTTT
CASSLRPDRVYNSPLHF
>NA|many|TRBJ1-1|TRBV7-2
TGTGCCAGCAGCTTAGTATATCCAGGGGTGAACACTGAAGCTTTCTTT
CASSLVYPGVNTEAFF
>TRBD1|few|TRBJ2-7|TRBV20-1
TGCAGTGCTAGTAGGCCGGGACAGGGAAGGTACGAGCAGTACTTC
CSASRPGQGRYEQYF
>NA|many|TRBJ2-1|TRBV30
TGTGCCTGGAGTGTACGTAGCGGCTCCTACAATGAGCAGTTCTTC
CAWSVRSGSYNEQFF
>TRBD1|few|TRBJ1-1|TRBV2
TGTGCCAGCAGCCTAGGGGGCAATGGCGCTGAAGCTTTCTTT
CASSLGGNGAEAFF
>TRBD2|many|TRBJ2-1|TRBV7-9
TGTGCCAGCAGCCCAGTTAATGGCGGGAGATGGGACAATGAGCAGTTCTTC
CASSPVNGGRWDNEQFF
>TRBD1|NA|TRBJ2-1|TRBV9
TGTGCCAGCAGCAGGGCTCGGCGGACAGGGGGCCTTTGGCGAGACTCCTACAATGAGCAGTTCTTC
CASSRARRTGGLWRDSYNEQFF
>NA|many|TRBJ2-2|TRBV7-9
TGTGCCAGCAGCTCCGCGTTTTCGAACACCGGGGAGCTGTTTTTT
CASSSAFSNTGELFF
>TRBD2|few|TRBJ2-7|TRBV6-1
TGTGCCAGCACCAAAAGGGCCATAGCGGGAGGGAGAAACGAGCAGTACTTC
CASTKRAIAGGRNEQYF
>TRBD1|many|TRBJ1-2|TRBV20-1
TGCAGTGCAGAGACAGGGGGAAACTATGGCTACACCTTC
CSAETGGNYGYTF
>TRBD2|many|TRBJ2-1|TRBV3-1
TGTGCCAGCAGCCCGGGACTAGCGGGAGGGTTTAGTGAGCAGTTCTTC
CASSPGLAGGFSEQFF
>NA|many|TRBJ1-3|TRBV11-2
TGTGCCAGCAGAGACAGCACTATCTCTGGAAACACCATATATTTT
CASRDSTISGNTIYF
>NA|NA|TRBJ2-5|TRBV4-1
TGCGCCAGCAGCCAAGAATCGAACACGCGAGGCGTTGAGTACTTC
CASSQESNTRGVEYF
>TRBD2|many|TRBJ2-1|TRBV5-1
TGCGCCAGCAGCTCTCCACCTCCGGGACTAGGTCGTAATGAGCAGTTCTTC
CASSSPPPGLGRNEQFF
>NA|NA|TRBJ1-5|TRBV11-2
TGTGCCAGCAGCTTAGGGACGCGGGGCAATCAGCCCCAGCATTTT
CASSLGTRGNQPQHF
>NA|many|TRBJ1-1|TRBV12-3/TRBV12-4
TGTGCCAGCAGCCCCCAGGTACCCACTGAAGCTTTCTTT
CASSPQVPTEAFF
>NA|many|TRBJ1-1|TRBV27
TGTGCCACCCTGACAGGACCGGTCACTGAAGCTTTCTTT
CATLTGPVTEAFF
>TRBD2|many|TRBJ2-7|TRBV11-2
TGTGCCAGCAGCTCCCCCCGGCTAGCGGGTACATCCTACGAGCAGTACTTC
CASSSPRLAGTSYEQYF
>NA|many|TRBJ1-1|TRBV2
TGTGCCAGCAGTAGTACGAGCTATGGAGCTTTCTTT
CASSSTSYGAFF
>NA|many|TRBJ2-7|TRBV9
TGTGCCAGCAGCGTAGCGGGAGAGGCGGACTACGAGCAGTACTTC
CASSVAGEADYEQYF
>TRBD1|many|TRBJ1-1|TRBV20-1
TGCAGTGCTAGAGATCGGGCAGGGGGCCGAGCTTTCTTT
CSARDRAGGRAFF
>TRBD1|NA|TRBJ1-2|TRBV3-1
TGTGCCAGCAGCCAAATAGCGACAGGGATCTATGGCTACACCTTC
CASSQIATGIYGYTF
>NA|NA|TRBJ1-4|TRBV4-2
TGTGCCAGCAGCCAGGCCGACAGGTCGGGGGAAAAACTGTTTTTT
CASSQADRSGEKLFF
>TRBD1|NA|TRBJ1-2|TRBV9
TGTGCCAGCAGCCCGCGGACAGGGGTTAACTATGGCTACACCTTC
CASSPRTGVNYGYTF
>NA|many|TRBJ2-7|TRBV7-9
TGTGCCAGCAGCTTAGCTGGACACTCCTACGAGCAGTACTTC
CASSLAGHSYEQYF
>TRBD2|many|TRBJ2-7|TRBV6-9
TGTGCCAGCAGTTACTCGGCCAGTAGGACTAGCCGACTGCAGTACTTC
CASSYSASRTSRLQYF
>TRBD1|once|TRBJ2-1|TRBV12-3/TRBV12-4
TGTGCCAGCAGTCGACAGGGGGATGAGCAGTTCTTC
CASSRQGDEQFF